This TCR beta chain was recorded in a study of somatic mutations in cytotoxic T cells in rheumatoid arthritis. The assay was immunoSEQ multiplex PCR, and TCRdb's table has in-frame clones only and misses some. Of tens of thousands of clones in the sample, approximately 80% are singletons; the top ten hold about 3.2%. This CDR3 has 19 residues. Germline values: CDR1 KGHSH, CDR2 LQKENI. Trimming took 2 bases from V and 1 from J, leaving 23 bases between them. Using positive magnetic bead selection on an AutoMACS, CD4+ and CD8+ cells were isolated, after which their purity was checked by flow cytometry.

This TCR was sampled from a man between 35 and 55 years old in good health. Sequencing was carried out using CD8+ T cells sorted from blood. The rearrangement links TRBV18 to TRBJ2-5, with D maybe TRBD2 (6 bases). CDR3 in amino acids: CASSPSYGRMDGGQETQYF. In DNA form, the CDR3 reads TGTGCCAGCTCACCAAGCTATGGTCGTATGGACGGGGGCCAAGAGACCCAGTACTTC.